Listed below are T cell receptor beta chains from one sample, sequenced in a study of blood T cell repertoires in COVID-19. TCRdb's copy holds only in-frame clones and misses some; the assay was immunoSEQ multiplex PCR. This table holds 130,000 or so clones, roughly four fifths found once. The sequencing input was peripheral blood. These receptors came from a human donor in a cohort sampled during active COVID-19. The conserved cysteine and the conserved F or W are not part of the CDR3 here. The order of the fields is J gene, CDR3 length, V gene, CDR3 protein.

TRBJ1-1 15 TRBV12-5 ASGLVPGPGRNTEAF
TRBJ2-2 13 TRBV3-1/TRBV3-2 ASRWGQGASGELF
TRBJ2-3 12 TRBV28 ASLPGLATDTQY
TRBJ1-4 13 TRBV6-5 ASSYSGGGYEKLF
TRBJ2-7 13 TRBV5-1 ASSLGGTSSYEQY
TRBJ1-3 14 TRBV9 ASSELTQPSGNTIY
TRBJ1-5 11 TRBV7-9 ASSPAGERPQH
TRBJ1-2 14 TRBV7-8 ASSLVNGQGVSGYT
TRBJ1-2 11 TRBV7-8 ASSRTVNYGYT
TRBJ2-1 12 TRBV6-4 ASSDSRAPDEQF
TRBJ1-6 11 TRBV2 ASTLRQPSPLH
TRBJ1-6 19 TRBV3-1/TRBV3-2 ASSQYSTGQGGRGYNSPLH
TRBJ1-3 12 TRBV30 AWSVRGSGNTIY
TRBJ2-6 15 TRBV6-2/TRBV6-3 ASSSGGVSSGANVLT
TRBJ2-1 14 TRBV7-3 ASSFLGLAGVNEQF
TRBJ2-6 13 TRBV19 ASMGARSGANVLT
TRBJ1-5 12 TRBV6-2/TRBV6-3 ASSKTAANQPQH
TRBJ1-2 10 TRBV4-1 ASSQDLYGYT
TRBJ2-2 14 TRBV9 ASSARDRGNTGELF
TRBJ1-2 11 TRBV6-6 ASSYEQGRGYT
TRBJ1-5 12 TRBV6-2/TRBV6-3 ASSPSYSNQPQH
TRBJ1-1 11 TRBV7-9 ASTFSGGTEAF